Shown below are 16 T cell receptor beta chains from a single sample sequenced in a study of T cell responses to AZD1222 COVID-19 vaccine. Profiling relied on immunoSEQ multiplex PCR, and the TCRdb table lists in-frame clones only, not all of them. This table has around 150,000 clones, 80% to 95% appearing once. The source was peripheral blood, collected 28 days after the second AZD1222 dose. The receptors stem from an adult who received the AZD1222 COVID-19 vaccine.

The CDR3 region is CASSFSGPNEQFF. The CDR3 DNA follows: TGTGCCAGCAGCTTTTCCGGGCCCAATGAGCAGTTCTTC. The chain links TRBV7-2 to TRBJ2-1, with D unclear. This CDR3 is built from 13 residues. Germline CDR1 SGHTA, CDR2 FQGNSA. V lost 3 bases and J lost 6, with 9 bases in between.

Here the CDR3 DNA reads TGTGCCGGGGGCGACAGGGGAAGCAATCAGCCCCAGCATTTT. Protein sequence: CAGGDRGSNQPQHF. V usage is TRBV19 and J usage is TRBJ1-5, with 8 bases that match TRBD1. Trimming removed 11 bases from V and 1 base from J; junction bases left unmatched: 7. The CDR3 contains 14 residues. The germline gives CDR1 LNHDA, CDR2 SQIVND (reference sequence).

The chain combines TRBV18 with TRBJ2-7; 8 bases are a match to TRBD1. CDR3 size: 16 residues. V shed 0 bases and J 0 bases; nucleotides not matched to a gene: 4. Germline CDR1 KGHSH, CDR2 LQKENI. The CDR3 DNA follows: TGTGCCAGCTCACCACCTAGACAGGGGAACTCCTACGAGCAGTACTTC. It codes for CASSPPRQGNSYEQYF.

The V gene is TRBV5-4, the J gene TRBJ2-5; the D gene is possibly TRBD2 (5 bases). The CDR3 contains 15 residues. CDR1 and CDR2 (germline): SGHNT, YYREEE (reference sequence). Trimming shortened V by 0 bases and J by 2 bases, and 11 bases separated the two germline ends. The chain's CDR3 is CASSLVGLQQETQYF. For the CDR3, the DNA is TGTGCCAGCAGCTTGGTTGGACTCCAACAAGAGACCCAGTACTTC.

This chain uses TRBV5-1 with TRBJ2-5; 11 nucleotides line up with TRBD2. Germline loops: CDR1 SGHRS, CDR2 YFSETQ. J lost 4 bases, V lost 0 bases, and 5 bases had no gene match. The CDR3 runs 16 residues. The CDR3 protein is CASSLAGTSGRETQYF. CDR3 in DNA: TGCGCCAGCAGCTTGGCCGGGACTAGCGGACGAGAGACCCAGTACTTC. The variable domain in full, completed from reference TRBV5-1 and TRBJ2-5, reads KAGVTQTPRYLIKTRGQQVTLSCSPISGHRSVSWYQQTPGQGLQFLFEYFSETQRNKGNFPGRFSGRQFSNSRSEMNVSTLELGDSALYLCASSLAGTSGRETQYFGPGTRLLVL.

J is TRBJ2-7 and V is TRBV15, with D perhaps given as TRBD1 or TRBD2 (6 bases each). Germline CDR1 and CDR2: LNHNV and YYDKDF (reference sequence). This CDR3 contains 16 residues. V shed 1 base and J shed 5 bases, with 18 bases lying between them. The CDR3 region has the DNA TGTGCCACCAGCAGAGGGGGGGCGCGTCTGGGGGACGAGCAGTACTTC. Protein: CATSRGGARLGDEQYF.

The chain carries TRBV5-1 and TRBJ2-1; 9 bases line up with TRBD1. The CDR3 covers 15 residues. Germline loops: CDR1 SGHRS, CDR2 YFSETQ. Germline trimming cut 1 base from V and 7 bases from J; bases unmatched to any gene: 6. CDR3 region: CASSLMTGTGNEQFF. As DNA, the CDR3 is TGCGCCAGCAGCTTGATGACCGGGACAGGGAATGAGCAGTTCTTC. Filled out from reference TRBV5-1 and TRBJ2-1, the complete variable domain reads KAGVTQTPRYLIKTRGQQVTLSCSPISGHRSVSWYQQTPGQGLQFLFEYFSETQRNKGNFPGRFSGRQFSNSRSEMNVSTLELGDSALYLCASSLMTGTGNEQFFGPGTRLTVL.

The chain carries TRBV3-1 (or the pseudogene TRBV3-2) and TRBJ2-2; 8 nucleotides match TRBD1. The CDR3 is made up of 17 amino acids. Germline trimming cut 1 base from V and 4 bases from J; bases unmatched to any gene: 8. Germline lookup yields CDR1 LGHDT and CDR2 YNNKEL (reference sequence). The DNA for the CDR3 is TGTGCCAGCAGCCAAGCGGGGACAGGCGGTTTCACCGGGGAGCTGTTTTTT. This sequence encodes CASSQAGTGGFTGELFF.

This clone was seen only once. This chain connects TRBV19 to TRBJ2-2; D is perhaps TRBD1 (6 bases). Germline-derived CDR1 and CDR2 are LNHDA and SQIVND (reference sequence). With 7 bases removed from V and 0 bases from J, the gap between germline ends came to 12 bases. This CDR3 is built from 15 residues. CDR3 amino acids: CASMGHTSNTGELFF. The CDR3 coding sequence is TGTGCCAGTATGGGACATACATCGAACACCGGGGAGCTGTTTTTT.

This clone was detected only once. The chain joins TRBV5-1 to TRBJ1-5; 7 positions match TRBD1. V lost 1 base, J lost 5 bases, and 3 bases stayed unmatched. Germline V CDR1 and CDR2: SGHRS, YFSETQ. The CDR3 is made up of 14 amino acids. The CDR3 spells CASSLSGGHQPQHF. CDR3 DNA: TGCGCCAGCAGCTTGTCAGGGGGACATCAGCCCCAGCATTTT.

The rearrangement joins TRBV25-1 to TRBJ2-1; either TRBD1 or TRBD2 may supply D (5 bases each). Per germline, CDR1 MGHDK and CDR2 SYGVNS. The CDR3 loop spans 16 amino acids. V dropped 7 bases and J dropped 0 bases, with 16 bases sitting between them. The CDR3 reads CASTSVEGSSYNEQFF. The CDR3 coding sequence is TGTGCCAGCACCTCTGTCGAGGGGAGCTCCTACAATGAGCAGTTCTTC.

The chain uses TRBV19 and TRBJ2-1; D unclear. Trimming left V 8 bases short and J 4 bases short, with 21 bases between. The V gene's germline CDR1 is LNHDA and CDR2 SQIVND (reference sequence). CDR3 size: 16 residues. The CDR3 bases are TGTGCCAGTCCGCCTTCCCCGAGACACCAATACAATGAGCAGTTCTTC. As protein: CASPPSPRHQYNEQFF.

This clone was observed a single time. The genes are TRBV3-1 (or the pseudogene TRBV3-2) and TRBJ1-2; unclear D gene. The CDR3 covers 12 residues. Trimming pared 4 bases from V and 5 bases from J, leaving 8 bases between. The germline gives CDR1 LGHDT, CDR2 YNNKEL (reference sequence). CDR3 region: CASSPGLYGYTF. The CDR3 nucleotides read TGTGCCAGCAGCCCCGGACTGTATGGCTACACCTTC.

J is TRBJ1-5 and V is TRBV18; 8 positions agree with TRBD1. Germline CDR1 and CDR2: KGHSH and LQKENI. Germline trimming cut 2 bases from V and 5 bases from J; bases unmatched to any gene: 11. The CDR3 extends over 17 amino acids. The CDR3: CASSPDLTGGYDQPQHF. In nucleotides, the CDR3 is TGTGCCAGCTCACCAGATTTAACAGGGGGGTACGATCAGCCCCAGCATTTT.

The chain uses TRBV27 and TRBJ1-5; 8 nucleotides align to TRBD1. CDR3 length: 14 residues. V shed 4 bases, J shed 6 bases, and the junction held 5 bases outside the gene matches. Per the germline V gene, CDR1 is MNHEY and CDR2 is SMNVEV (reference sequence). The CDR3 bases are TGTGCCAGCAGTTCCAGGGGGCTGGCTCAGCCCCAGCATTTT. Amino acids: CASSSRGLAQPQHF.

CDR3: CASSYADRADTEAFF. The CDR3 DNA follows: TGTGCCAGCAGTTACGCGGACAGGGCGGACACTGAAGCTTTCTTT. The V call is TRBV6-2 or TRBV6-3, the J call TRBJ1-1, with TRBD1 identical over 8 bases. The CDR3 is 15 amino acids. Germline CDR1 MNHEY, CDR2 SVGEGT. The J segment lost 3 bases and the V segment lost 2 bases, leaving 5 bases of the junction unmatched.